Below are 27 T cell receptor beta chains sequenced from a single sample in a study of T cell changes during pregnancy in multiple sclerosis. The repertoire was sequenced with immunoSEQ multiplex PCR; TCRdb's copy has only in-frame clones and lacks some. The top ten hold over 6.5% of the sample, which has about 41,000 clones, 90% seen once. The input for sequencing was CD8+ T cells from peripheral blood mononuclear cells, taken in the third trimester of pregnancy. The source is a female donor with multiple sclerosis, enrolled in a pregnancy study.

The CDR3: CASSVESNNEKLFF. In DNA, the CDR3 is TGTGCCAGCAGCGTAGAGTCTAATAATGAAAAACTGTTTTTT. This chain uses TRBV9 with TRBJ1-4; D remains ambiguous. V lost 0 bases and J lost 4, with 7 bases in between. This CDR3 comprises 14 residues. Germline assignment: CDR1 SGDLS and CDR2 YYNGEE. The whole variable domain, remainder taken from reference TRBV9 and TRBJ1-4, is DSGVTQTPKHLITATGQRVTLRCSPRSGDLSVYWYQQSLDQGLQFLIQYYNGEERAKGNILERFSAQQFPDLHSELNLSSLELGDSALYFCASSVESNNEKLFFGSGTQLSVL.

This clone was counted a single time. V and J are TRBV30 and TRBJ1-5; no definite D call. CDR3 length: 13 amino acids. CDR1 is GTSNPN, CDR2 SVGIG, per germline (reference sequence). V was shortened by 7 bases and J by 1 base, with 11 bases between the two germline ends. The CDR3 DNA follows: TGTGCCTACGAGCAGGAAAGCAATCAGCCCCAGCATTTT. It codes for CAYEQESNQPQHF.

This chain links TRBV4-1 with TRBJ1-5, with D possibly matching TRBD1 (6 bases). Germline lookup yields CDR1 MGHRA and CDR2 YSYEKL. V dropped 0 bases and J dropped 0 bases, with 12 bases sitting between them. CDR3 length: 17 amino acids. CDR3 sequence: CASSQEIGTNSNQPQHF. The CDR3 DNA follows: TGCGCCAGCAGCCAAGAAATAGGGACAAATAGCAATCAGCCCCAGCATTTT.

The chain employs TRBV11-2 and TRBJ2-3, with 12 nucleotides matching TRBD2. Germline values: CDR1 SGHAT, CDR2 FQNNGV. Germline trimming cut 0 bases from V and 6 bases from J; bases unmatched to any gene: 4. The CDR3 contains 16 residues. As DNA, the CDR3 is TGTGCCAGCAGCTTAGAAGGGCTAGCGGGAGGGGATACGCAGTATTTT. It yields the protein CASSLEGLAGGDTQYF.

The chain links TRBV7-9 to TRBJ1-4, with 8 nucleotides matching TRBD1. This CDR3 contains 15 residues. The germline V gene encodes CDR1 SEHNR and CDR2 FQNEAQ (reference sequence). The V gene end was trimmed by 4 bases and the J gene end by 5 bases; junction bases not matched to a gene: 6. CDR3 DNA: TGTGCCAGCAGCTCACCGGACAGGGAGAATGAAAAACTGTTTTTT. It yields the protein CASSSPDRENEKLFF.

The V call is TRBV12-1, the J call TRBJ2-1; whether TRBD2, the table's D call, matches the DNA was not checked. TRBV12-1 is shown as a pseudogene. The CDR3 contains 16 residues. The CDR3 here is CASSFGGGMNYNEQFF. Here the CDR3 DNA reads TGTGCCAGCAGCTTTGGCGGGGGGATGAATTACAATGAGCAGTTCTTC.

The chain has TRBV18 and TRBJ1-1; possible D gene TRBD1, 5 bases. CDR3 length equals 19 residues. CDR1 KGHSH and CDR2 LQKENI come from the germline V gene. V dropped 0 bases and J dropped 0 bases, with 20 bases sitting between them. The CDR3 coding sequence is TGTGCCAGCTCACCACCTTCGGGACTGAATTCGGGTATGAACACTGAAGCTTTCTTT. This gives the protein CASSPPSGLNSGMNTEAFF.

CDR3 loop: CASSLIQNTEAFF. The DNA for the CDR3 is TGCGCCAGCAGCTTGATCCAGAACACTGAAGCTTTCTTT. This chain uses TRBV5-1 with TRBJ1-1; D ambiguous. CDR1 and CDR2 (germline): SGHRS, YFSETQ. This CDR3 contains 13 residues. The germline V and J ends were trimmed by 1 base and 1 base, with 5 bases remaining between them.

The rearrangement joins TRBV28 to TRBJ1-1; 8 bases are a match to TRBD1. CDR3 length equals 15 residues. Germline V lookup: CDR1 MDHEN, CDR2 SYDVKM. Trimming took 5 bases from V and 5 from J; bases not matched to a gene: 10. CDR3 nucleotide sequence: TGTGCCAGCAGTCAATTGACAGGGGTCCGGACTGAAGCTTTCTTT. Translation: CASSQLTGVRTEAFF. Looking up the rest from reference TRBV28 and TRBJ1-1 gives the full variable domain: DVKVTQSSRYLVKRTGEKVFLECVQDMDHENMFWYRQDPGLGLRLIYFSYDVKMKEKGDIPEGYSVSREKKERFSLILESASTNQTSMYLCASSQLTGVRTEAFFGQGTRLTVV.

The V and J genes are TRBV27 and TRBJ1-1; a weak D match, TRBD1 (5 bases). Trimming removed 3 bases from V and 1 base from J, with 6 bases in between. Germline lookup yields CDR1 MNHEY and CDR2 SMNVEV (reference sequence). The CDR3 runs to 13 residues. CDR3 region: CASSFGANTEAFF. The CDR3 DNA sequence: TGTGCCAGCAGTTTTGGGGCGAACACTGAAGCTTTCTTT.

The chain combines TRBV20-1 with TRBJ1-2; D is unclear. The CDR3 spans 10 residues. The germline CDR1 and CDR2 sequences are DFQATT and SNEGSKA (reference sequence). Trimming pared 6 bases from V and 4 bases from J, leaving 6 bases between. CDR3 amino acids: CSARFYGYTF. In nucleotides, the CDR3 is TGCAGTGCCAGGTTCTATGGCTACACCTTC.

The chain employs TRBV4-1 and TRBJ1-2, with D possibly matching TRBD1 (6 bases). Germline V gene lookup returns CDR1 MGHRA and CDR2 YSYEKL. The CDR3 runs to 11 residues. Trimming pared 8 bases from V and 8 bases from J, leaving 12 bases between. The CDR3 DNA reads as TGCGCCAGCCGCAATACAGGGGGCTACACCTTC. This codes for CASRNTGGYTF.

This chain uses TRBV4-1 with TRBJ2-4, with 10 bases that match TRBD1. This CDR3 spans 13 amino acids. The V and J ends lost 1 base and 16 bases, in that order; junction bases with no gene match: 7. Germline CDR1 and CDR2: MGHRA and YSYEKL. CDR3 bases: TGCGCCAGCAGCCAAGGAGGGGGGGACAGGGGTTACTTC. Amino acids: CASSQGGGDRGYF.

The CDR3 nucleotides read TGTGCCAGCAGTTACTCTCCAGCGGCTAGCTCCTACGAGCAGTACTTC. Its protein product is CASSYSPAASSYEQYF. The chain recombines TRBV6-6 with TRBJ2-7; possibly TRBD2 for D (5 bases). Trimming took 0 bases from V and 0 from J, leaving 12 bases between them. The CDR3 contains 16 residues. CDR1 MNHNY and CDR2 SVGAGI come from the germline V gene (reference sequence).

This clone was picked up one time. The CDR3: CASSVDYYNEQFF. The CDR3 nucleotides read TGTGCCAGCAGCGTGGACTACTACAATGAGCAGTTCTTC. The J gene is TRBJ2-1, the V gene TRBV7-9; TRBD2 is a possible D gene (6 bases). The germline V and J ends were trimmed by 5 bases and 3 bases, with 8 bases remaining between them. In germline, CDR1 is SEHNR, CDR2 FQNEAQ (reference sequence). The CDR3 runs 13 residues.

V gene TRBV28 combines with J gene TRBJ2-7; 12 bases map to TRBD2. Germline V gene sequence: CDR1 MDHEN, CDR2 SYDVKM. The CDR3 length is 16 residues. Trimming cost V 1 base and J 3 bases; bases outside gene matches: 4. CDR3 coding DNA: TGTGCCAGCAGTTTATCCCCGACTAGCGGGGGCTACGAGCAGTACTTC. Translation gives CASSLSPTSGGYEQYF.

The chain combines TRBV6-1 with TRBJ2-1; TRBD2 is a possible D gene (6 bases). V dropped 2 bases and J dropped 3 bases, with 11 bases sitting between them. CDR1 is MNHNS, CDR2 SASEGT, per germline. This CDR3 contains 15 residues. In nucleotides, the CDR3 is TGTGCCAGCAGTGAAACGGGGGAAAACTACAATGAGCAGTTCTTC. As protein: CASSETGENYNEQFF.

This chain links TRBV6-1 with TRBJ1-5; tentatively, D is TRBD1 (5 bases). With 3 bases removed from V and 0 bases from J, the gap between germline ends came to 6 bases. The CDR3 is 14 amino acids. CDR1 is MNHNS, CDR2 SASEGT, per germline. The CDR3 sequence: CASSDRASNQPQHF. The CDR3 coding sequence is TGTGCCAGCAGTGACAGGGCTAGCAATCAGCCCCAGCATTTT.

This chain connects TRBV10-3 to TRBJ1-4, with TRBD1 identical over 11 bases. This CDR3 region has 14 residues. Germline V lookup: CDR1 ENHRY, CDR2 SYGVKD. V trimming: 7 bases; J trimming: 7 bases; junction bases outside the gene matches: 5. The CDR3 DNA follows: TGTGCCATCAAATCCGGGACAGGGGGTGAAAAACTGTTTTTT. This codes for CAIKSGTGGEKLFF.

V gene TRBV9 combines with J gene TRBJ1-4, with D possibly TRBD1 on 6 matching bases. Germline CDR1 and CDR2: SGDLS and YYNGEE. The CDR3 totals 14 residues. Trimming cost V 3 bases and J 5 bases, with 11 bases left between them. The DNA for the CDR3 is TGTGCCAGCAGCGCACAGGGAGGGAATGAAAAACTGTTTTTT. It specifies CASSAQGGNEKLFF.

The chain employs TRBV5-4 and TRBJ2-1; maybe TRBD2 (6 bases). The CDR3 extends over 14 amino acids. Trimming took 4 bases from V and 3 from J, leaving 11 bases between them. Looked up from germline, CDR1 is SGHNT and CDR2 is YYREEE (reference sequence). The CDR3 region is CASSPREIYNEQFF. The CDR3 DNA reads TGTGCCAGCAGCCCCCGGGAGATCTACAATGAGCAGTTCTTC.

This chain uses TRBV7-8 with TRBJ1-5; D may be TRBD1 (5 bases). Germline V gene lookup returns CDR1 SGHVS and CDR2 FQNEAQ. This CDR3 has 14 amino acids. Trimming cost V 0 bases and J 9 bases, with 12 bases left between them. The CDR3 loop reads CASSLARVPRPQHF. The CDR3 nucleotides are TGTGCCAGCAGCTTAGCCAGGGTCCCCAGGCCCCAGCATTTT.

CDR3 sequence (DNA): TGTGCCAGCAGCAATCAGGGATCCGGCGGCTACACCTTC. Amino acids: CASSNQGSGGYTF. The J gene is TRBJ1-2, the V gene TRBV7-8; tentatively, D is TRBD1 (5 bases). V lost 5 bases and J lost 8, with 15 bases in between. Germline V gene lookup returns CDR1 SGHVS and CDR2 FQNEAQ. The CDR3 is made up of 13 amino acids.

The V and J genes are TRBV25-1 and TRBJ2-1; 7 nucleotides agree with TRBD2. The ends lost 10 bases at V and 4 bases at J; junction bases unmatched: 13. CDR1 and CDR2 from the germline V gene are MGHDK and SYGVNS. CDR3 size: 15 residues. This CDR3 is CATLWTTRGYNEQFF. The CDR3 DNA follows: TGTGCCACCCTGTGGACTACGCGGGGGTACAATGAGCAGTTCTTC.

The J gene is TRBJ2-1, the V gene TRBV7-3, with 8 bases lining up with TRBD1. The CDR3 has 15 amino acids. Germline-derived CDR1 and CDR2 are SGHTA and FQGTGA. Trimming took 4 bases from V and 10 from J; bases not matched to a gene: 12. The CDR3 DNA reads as TGTGCCAGCAGCTCAGACAGGGGTCAGGAAGGGGAGCAGTTCTTC. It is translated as CASSSDRGQEGEQFF.

CDR3 sequence: CAISPFIGTGGSHGYTF. The CDR3 region has the DNA TGTGCCATCAGCCCGTTCATAGGGACAGGGGGGTCCCATGGCTACACCTTC. The V call is TRBV10-3, the J call TRBJ1-2, with 11 nucleotides matching TRBD1. From germline, CDR1 is ENHRY and CDR2 SYGVKD. The junction had 15 bases not matched to a gene; V was cut back by 6 bases and J by 6 bases. There are 17 residues in the CDR3.

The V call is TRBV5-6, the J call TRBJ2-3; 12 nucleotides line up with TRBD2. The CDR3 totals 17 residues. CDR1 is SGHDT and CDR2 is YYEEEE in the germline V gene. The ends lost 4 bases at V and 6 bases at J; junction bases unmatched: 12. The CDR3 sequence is CASSTGLAGNSWDTQYF. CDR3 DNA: TGTGCCAGCAGCACCGGACTAGCGGGGAACTCCTGGGATACGCAGTATTTT.